The 18 T cell receptor beta chains presented below share a single source sample, sequenced in a study of T and B cells in COVID-19 patients. TRB rearrangements were amplified by multiplex PCR with BIOMED2 TRB-A/B primers. In TCRdb, the multiplex PCR reads were re-called with MiXCR into one record per CDR3 protein. This sample has fewer than 14,000 distinct CDR3 sequences, with over 25% found just once. Each TRB amplification used roughly 250-550 ng of genomic DNA from blood. Source material: blood. Receptors originate from a human donor with active COVID-19.

CDR3 sequence reads: CASRLREGGEKLFF. CDR3 nucleotide sequence: TGTGCCAGCAGGCTCCGGGAGGGAGGTGAAAAACTGTTTTTT. The genes are TRBV6-1 and TRBJ1-4; D unclear. The CDR3 is made up of 14 amino acids. The V gene lost 6 bases and the J gene lost 7 bases, with 15 bases spanning the gap. The germline CDR1 and CDR2 sequences are MNHNS and SASEGT.

This chain joins TRBV12-3 or TRBV12-4 and TRBJ2-1, with 10 bases lining up with TRBD2. Trimming cost V 6 bases and J 9 bases; bases outside gene matches: 14. CDR3 length: 16 residues. Here the CDR3 reads CASSPGGAGGLSEQFF. CDR3 DNA sequence: TGTGCCAGCAGCCCCGGGGGAGCGGGGGGGCTGAGTGAGCAGTTCTTC.

The chain uses TRBV27 and TRBJ2-3; 10 nucleotides line up with TRBD2. Per the germline V gene, CDR1 is MNHEY and CDR2 is SMNVEV (reference sequence). With V trimmed by 5 bases and J by 2 bases, 4 bases remained unmatched. This CDR3 has 15 amino acids. CDR3 protein: CASSPLAGATDTQYF. In DNA, the CDR3 is TGTGCCAGCAGTCCTCTAGCGGGGGCCACAGATACGCAGTATTTT.

This clonotype was found once. The V gene is TRBV20-1, the J gene TRBJ2-7, with D hard to call. V shed 0 bases and J shed 3 bases, with 18 bases lying between them. Germline CDR1 reads DFQATT; CDR2 reads SNEGSKA (reference sequence). CDR3 length: 16 residues. Here the CDR3 DNA reads TGCAGTGCTAGAGATCTGTCTAGACCCCTGTTCTACGAGCAGTACTTC. It is translated as CSARDLSRPLFYEQYF.

In this sample, this clonotype is medium-sized (0.01 to 0.1%). The genes are TRBV27 and TRBJ1-6; D might be TRBD1 (5 bases). This CDR3 is built from 14 residues. Trimming took 5 bases from V and 8 from J, leaving 13 bases between them. Germline V gene lookup returns CDR1 MNHEY and CDR2 SMNVEV (reference sequence). In DNA, the CDR3 is TGTGCCAGCAGTCGGGACGGCTTGGATTCACCCCTCCACTTT. It specifies CASSRDGLDSPLHF.

The J gene is TRBJ2-4, the V gene TRBV28; D perhaps matches TRBD1 (6 bases). V lost 5 bases to trimming and J lost 0 bases, with 11 bases between them. The CDR3 spans 15 residues. CDR1 and CDR2 (germline): MDHEN, SYDVKM. CDR3 bases: TGTGCCAGCAGTGAGCGCAGGGGAGCCAAAAACATTCAGTACTTC. This gives the protein CASSERRGAKNIQYF.

The V and J genes are TRBV7-2 and TRBJ2-1; the match to TRBD2 covers 16 bases. The junction had 10 bases not matched to a gene; V was cut back by 1 base and J by 4 bases. The CDR3 is made up of 20 amino acids. Per the germline V gene, CDR1 is SGHTA and CDR2 is FQGNSA. DNA for the CDR3: TGTGCCAGCAGCTTAGGAGGGGGGACTAGCGGGGGGGCCCGGTACAATGAGCAGTTCTTC. Protein: CASSLGGGTSGGARYNEQFF.

This clonotype showed up just a few times. This sequence joins TRBV5-5 and TRBJ1-5, with D possibly being TRBD1 (5 bases). V gave up 4 bases and J gave up 2 bases, with 13 bases separating them. The CDR3 runs to 15 residues. Germline CDR1 and CDR2: SGHKS and YYEKEE (reference sequence). The CDR3 coding sequence is TGTGCCAGCAGCGGCGGGACCGAGCGCAATCAGCCCCAGCATTTT. Amino acids: CASSGGTERNQPQHF. Drawing the rest from reference TRBV5-5 and TRBJ1-5, the complete variable domain is DAGVTQSPTHLIKTRGQQVTLRCSPISGHKSVSWYQQVLGQGPQFIFQYYEKEERGRGNFPDRFSARQFPNYSSELNVNALLLGDSALYLCASSGGTERNQPQHFGDGTRLSIL.

Note on this clonotype: The junction does not match germline at one end; this may be a read error. The chain is built from TRBV5-4 and TRBJ2-3; D not certain. Germline V CDR1 and CDR2: SGHNT, YYREEE (reference sequence). The CDR3 totals 13 residues. CDR3 region: CASSQEGGSTQYF. CDR3 DNA sequence: TGCGCCAGCAGCCAAGAAGGTGGTAGTACGCAGTATTTT. The variable domain in full, with the rest retrieved from reference TRBV5-4 and TRBJ2-3, is ETGVTQSPTHLIKTRGQQVTLRCSSQSGHNTVSWYQQALGQGPQFIFQYYREEENGRGNFPPRFSGLQFPNYSSELNVNALELDDSALYLCASSQEGGSTQYFGPGTRLTVL.

This clonotype is classed as medium-sized. V gene TRBV18 combines with J gene TRBJ1-4, with TRBD1 identical over 8 bases. The trim removed 1 base at V and 14 bases at J, leaving 6 bases unmatched. The CDR3 is made up of 13 amino acids. Germline V gene sequence: CDR1 KGHSH, CDR2 LQKENI. CDR3 DNA: TGTGCCAGCTCACCACTTCAAAGGGACAGGCTGTTTTTT. Its translation: CASSPLQRDRLFF.

This clonotype was picked up a small number of times. The V and J genes are TRBV20-1 and TRBJ2-3; 9 bases map to TRBD1. Per germline, CDR1 DFQATT and CDR2 SNEGSKA (reference sequence). V shed 3 bases, J shed 0 bases, and the junction held 4 bases outside the gene matches. There are 15 residues in the CDR3. CDR3 sequence (DNA): TGCAGTGCTAGGGGACAGGGCCCTAGCACAGATACGCAGTATTTT. Encoded protein: CSARGQGPSTDTQYF.

This clonotype has only one observation. V is TRBV6-1 and J is TRBJ2-5; TRBD1 aligns across 7 bases. The CDR3 has 13 residues. CDR1 is MNHNS and CDR2 is SASEGT in the germline V gene. Unmatched junction bases numbered 9, after V lost 11 bases and J lost 3 bases. The CDR3 DNA follows: TGTGCCGCGGCTAGGGGGCGCGAAGAGACCCAGTACTTC. The encoded protein is CAAARGREETQYF.

This clonotype was observed a handful of times. V and J are TRBV18 and TRBJ1-1; no firm D call. The CDR3 runs to 14 residues. Between the trimmed V and J ends, which lost 2 bases and 0 bases, there was a span of 7 bases. Germline assignment: CDR1 KGHSH and CDR2 LQKENI. In DNA form, the CDR3 reads TGTGCCAGCTCACCAAACCATTTGAACACTGAAGCTTTCTTT. Its protein product is CASSPNHLNTEAFF.

The rearrangement links TRBV7-9 to TRBJ2-3, with D maybe TRBD1 (5 bases). CDR1 and CDR2 from the germline V gene are SEHNR and FQNEAQ (reference sequence). Deletions cut 2 bases from V and 6 bases from J, with 15 bases between. CDR3 length: 15 residues. DNA of the CDR3: TGTGCCAGCAGCTTAAGACAGACCGCCCCCGATACGCAGTATTTT. It encodes CASSLRQTAPDTQYF.

The table lists this clonotype with a few counts. The chain uses TRBV7-2 and TRBJ2-7, with 8 bases that match TRBD1. Germline V gene data show CDR1 as SGHTA and CDR2 as FQGNSA. The CDR3 runs to 15 residues. The V segment lost 5 bases and the J segment 3 bases; nucleotides outside the gene matches: 9. DNA of the CDR3: TGTGCCAGCAGCCCGGGACAGGCGAACCTCTACGAGCAGTACTTC. Amino acids: CASSPGQANLYEQYF.

V and J are TRBV20-1 and TRBJ1-2; D not certain. V was shortened by 0 bases and J by 4 bases, with 9 bases between the two germline ends. CDR1 and CDR2 (germline): DFQATT, SNEGSKA (reference sequence). This CDR3 is built from 13 residues. The CDR3 here is CSARDQEIYGYTF. CDR3 DNA: TGCAGTGCTAGAGATCAGGAGATCTATGGCTACACCTTC.

V and J are TRBV6-5 and TRBJ1-2; tentative D call: TRBD1 (6 bases). This CDR3 is 15 amino acids long. CDR1 MNHEY and CDR2 SVGAGI come from the germline V gene. With 8 bases removed from V and 6 bases from J, the gap between germline ends came to 22 bases. The CDR3 coding sequence is TGTGCCAGCGGCAGTCTATCGGCAGGGGTAAATGGCTACACCTTC. Residues: CASGSLSAGVNGYTF.

The sample holds a few counts of this clonotype. The gene calls are TRBV19 and TRBJ1-2; 7 bases are a match to TRBD1. Germline values: CDR1 LNHDA, CDR2 SQIVND (reference sequence). The CDR3 spans 15 residues. The trim removed 7 bases at V and 2 bases at J, leaving 10 bases unmatched. The CDR3 here is CASKRTGRLNYGYTF. Here the CDR3 DNA reads TGTGCCAGTAAACGGACAGGACGACTAAACTATGGCTACACCTTC.